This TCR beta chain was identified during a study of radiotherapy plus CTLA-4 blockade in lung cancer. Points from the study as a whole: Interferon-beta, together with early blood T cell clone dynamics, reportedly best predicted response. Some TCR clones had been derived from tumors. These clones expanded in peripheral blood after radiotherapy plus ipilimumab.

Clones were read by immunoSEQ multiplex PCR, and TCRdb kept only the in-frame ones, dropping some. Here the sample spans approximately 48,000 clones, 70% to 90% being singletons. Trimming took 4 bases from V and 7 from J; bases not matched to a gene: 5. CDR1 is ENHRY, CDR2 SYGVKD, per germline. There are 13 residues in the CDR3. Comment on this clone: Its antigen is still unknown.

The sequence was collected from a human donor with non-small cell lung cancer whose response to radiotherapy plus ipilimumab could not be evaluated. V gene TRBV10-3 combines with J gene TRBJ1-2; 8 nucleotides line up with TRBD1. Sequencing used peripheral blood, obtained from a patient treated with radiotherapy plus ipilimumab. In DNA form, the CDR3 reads TGTGCCATCAGTGCGGACAGGGTCTCTGGCTACACCTTC. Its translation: CAISADRVSGYTF.